The source of this T cell receptor beta chain is a study of neurological immune-mediated disorders. The authors made cDNA by 5'RACE with 10-nucleotide random UMIs. TCRdb re-called the 5' RACE reads through MiXCR, storing one row per CDR3 protein. The repertoire holds tens of thousands of distinct CDR3 sequences, with more than 4.5% as singletons. General study results and limits: Expanded clones shared no CDR3 amino acid sequences across subjects, suggesting private repertoires in all groups.

This clonotype was recorded a few times. Its specificity is unknown. Germline CDR1 MNHEY, CDR2 SVGAGI. The junction had 7 bases not matched to a gene; V was cut back by 0 bases and J by 7 bases. The CDR3 extends over 15 amino acids. The group of healthy controls was made up of people who were blood bank volunteers in Maryland, USA. The origin of this receptor is a man aged 18 to 29 in good health. This sequence joins TRBV6-5 and TRBJ1-2, with 8 bases matching TRBD1. Material: CD4+ T cells from blood. CDR3 sequence: CASSYSQGGLGGYTF. The DNA for the CDR3 is TGTGCCAGCAGTTACTCACAGGGGGGATTGGGTGGCTACACCTTC.